Listed below are T cell receptor beta chains from one sample, sequenced in a study of blood T cells in healthy people across ages. TCRdb recomputed calls from the 5' RACE reads with MiXCR, one row per CDR3 protein. The data hold about 400,000 distinct CDR3 sequences, with roughly half observed a single time. Sequencing was done on a sample of blood. The receptors were gathered from a man in his sixties in good health. CDR3s include the opening cysteine and the closing phenylalanine or tryptophan. D genes are given only for firm matches. A row's size may be missing; if present it is once, few, many or a size class.

cdr3_length,d_call,v_call,j_call,clone_size,cdr3_nt,cdr3_aa
14,NA,TRBV29-1,TRBJ2-3,many,TGCAGCGTTGAAGGGGCGGGCACGGCAGATACGCAGTATTTT,CSVEGAGTADTQYF
14,NA,TRBV5-1,TRBJ1-2,NA,TGCGCCAGCAGCTTGGGGGCAGGGACTTCTGGCTACACCTTC,CASSLGAGTSGYTF
15,TRBD1,TRBV25-1,TRBJ1-1,NA,TGTGCCAGCAGGTTTTCTCAGGGGGCCTACACTGAAGCTTTCTTT,CASRFSQGAYTEAFF
15,TRBD2,TRBV29-1,TRBJ2-1,few,TGCAGCGGATCGATACTAGCGGGGGGGCCCCATGAGCAGTTCTTC,CSGSILAGGPHEQFF
14,NA,TRBV7-9,TRBJ2-6,NA,TGTGCCAGCAGCTCAAGGGGGTCGGCCAACGTCCTGACTTTC,CASSSRGSANVLTF
16,NA,TRBV28,TRBJ2-7,few,TGTGCCAGCAGTTTGGGCAGGGAAGCCAAATTGAACGAGCAGTACTTC,CASSLGREAKLNEQYF
16,TRBD2,TRBV7-2,TRBJ2-7,NA,TGTGCCAGCAGCCTGGGGACTAGCGGGAATACGGCCGAGCAGTACTTC,CASSLGTSGNTAEQYF
14,NA,TRBV29-1,TRBJ1-2,NA,TGCAGCGTTAAATACAGGGAAGTGGTTTGGGGCTACACCTTC,CSVKYREVVWGYTF
16,TRBD1,TRBV4-3,TRBJ2-7,NA,TGCGCCAGCAGCCAAGCCCGGACAGGAATACTCTACGAGCAGTACTTC,CASSQARTGILYEQYF
14,TRBD2,TRBV7-3,TRBJ2-5,NA,TGTGCCAGCAGCTTAACTAGCGGGTTGAATGAGCAGTACTTC,CASSLTSGLNEQYF
14,NA,TRBV5-6,TRBJ1-2,many,TGTGCCAGCAGCCCGGACGGTGCTAACTATGGCTACACCTTC,CASSPDGANYGYTF
16,TRBD2,TRBV6-2/TRBV6-3,TRBJ2-5,many,TGTGCCAGCAGTCGTGCGGGGGGACGATCTCAAGAGACCCAGTACTTC,CASSRAGGRSQETQYF
19,TRBD2,TRBV9,TRBJ2-1,NA,TGTGCCAGCAGCGTAGGCGGGACTAGCGGGTATAGCTCCTACAATGAGCAGTTCTTC,CASSVGGTSGYSSYNEQFF
17,TRBD1,TRBV12-5,TRBJ2-1,NA,TGTGCTAGTGGTTTGGTTTGGGGACAGGGGATTTACAATGAGCAGTTCTTC,CASGLVWGQGIYNEQFF